Listed here are 25 T cell receptor beta chains from one sample, sequenced in a study of shared T cell receptors in the human thymus. Repertoires were generated with immunoSEQ multiplex PCR, while TCRdb's copy carries only in-frame clones and drops some. The table lists hundreds of thousands of clones, just under 95% of them singletons. The sample was thymocytes. Every receptor here comes from a human donor.

The chain has TRBV27 and TRBJ1-1; D uncertain. The V gene lost 2 bases and the J gene lost 1 base, with 8 bases spanning the gap. There are 14 residues in the CDR3. Germline CDR1 reads MNHEY; CDR2 reads SMNVEV (reference sequence). This CDR3 is CASSLASWNTEAFF. As DNA, the CDR3 is TGTGCCAGCAGTTTAGCCAGTTGGAACACTGAAGCTTTCTTT.

The chain uses TRBV15 and TRBJ1-1, with D unresolved. Germline V CDR1 and CDR2: LNHNV, YYDKDF (reference sequence). The CDR3 consists of 15 residues. Between the trimmed V and J ends, which lost 0 bases and 4 bases, there was a span of 12 bases. CDR3 sequence reads: CATSRDGSGITEAFF. In DNA form, the CDR3 reads TGTGCCACCAGCAGAGATGGGTCCGGAATCACTGAAGCTTTCTTT.

The rearrangement uses TRBV16 and TRBJ2-5, with 7 bases that match TRBD2. Trimming took 3 bases from V and 3 from J; bases not matched to a gene: 10. Germline V gene sequence: CDR1 KGHSY, CDR2 FQNENV. The CDR3 is 16 amino acids. The CDR3 here is CASSHPNPLAEETQYF. The CDR3 DNA follows: TGTGCCAGCAGCCATCCGAATCCCCTAGCGGAAGAGACCCAGTACTTC.

The rearrangement joins TRBV2 to TRBJ1-5; TRBD1 matches at 8 bases. CDR1 is SNHLY and CDR2 is FYNNEI in the germline V gene. Germline trimming cut 1 base from V and 4 bases from J; bases unmatched to any gene: 0. This CDR3 is 14 amino acids long. For the CDR3, the DNA is TGTGCCAGCAGTGAAGGGACAGGGAATCAGCCCCAGCATTTT. It specifies CASSEGTGNQPQHF.

CDR3 sequence: CASTRQGNEKLFF. DNA for the CDR3: TGTGCCAGTACAAGGCAGGGTAATGAAAAACTGTTTTTT. J is TRBJ1-4 and V is TRBV19; D perhaps matches TRBD1 (5 bases). V was pared by 7 bases and J by 4 bases, with 10 bases between. CDR3 length equals 13 residues. The V gene's germline CDR1 is LNHDA and CDR2 SQIVND (reference sequence).

This chain connects TRBV7-2 to TRBJ2-7; D is unclear. The CDR3 is 15 residues long. The germline V and J ends were trimmed by 4 bases and 3 bases, with 16 bases remaining between them. The germline CDR1 and CDR2 sequences are SGHTA and FQGNSA. The CDR3 DNA sequence: TGTGCCAGCAGCTCTACATACAGTGGCCTCTACGAGCAGTACTTC. It yields the protein CASSSTYSGLYEQYF.

V usage is TRBV4-1 and J usage is TRBJ2-5; TRBD1 matches 7 bases. The CDR3 runs to 20 residues. Trimming at V came to 0 bases and at J to 4 bases, leaving 20 bases not matched to a gene. From germline, CDR1 is MGHRA and CDR2 YSYEKL. In DNA, the CDR3 is TGCGCCAGCAGCCAAGATCTGTGGGACAGACAGACGCGGTATTTAGAGACCCAGTACTTC. This sequence encodes CASSQDLWDRQTRYLETQYF.

The V call is TRBV28, the J call TRBJ2-7, with a tentative D call TRBD2 (7 bases). The germline CDR1 and CDR2 sequences are MDHEN and SYDVKM. V lost 3 bases, J lost 1 base, and 19 bases lay in between. CDR3 length: 17 amino acids. The CDR3 reads CASSFCRGGWSSYEQYF. The CDR3 DNA is TGTGCCAGCAGTTTTTGTAGGGGGGGGTGGTCTTCCTACGAGCAGTACTTC.

The genes are TRBV2 and TRBJ1-1; possible D gene TRBD1, 6 bases. Trimming stripped 5 bases from V and 1 base from J, with 11 bases between. CDR1 is SNHLY, CDR2 FYNNEI, per germline. The CDR3 extends over 14 amino acids. In nucleotides, the CDR3 is TGTGCCAGCAGTCCCCTAGGGGGGAACACTGAAGCTTTCTTT. Its translation: CASSPLGGNTEAFF. The variable domain in full, with the rest retrieved from reference TRBV2 and TRBJ1-1, is EPEVTQTPSHQVTQMGQEVILRCVPISNHLYFYWYRQILGQKVEFLVSFYNNEISEKSEIFDDQFSVERPDGSNFTLKIRSTKLEDSAMYFCASSPLGGNTEAFFGQGTRLTVV.

The V and J genes are TRBV6-1 and TRBJ2-7; D is tentatively TRBD1 or TRBD2 (5 bases each). V lost 3 bases and J 2 bases, leaving 20 bases between the germline ends. This CDR3 comprises 17 residues. The V gene's germline CDR1 is MNHNS and CDR2 SASEGT. The CDR3 region is CASSEGVRGLFAYEQYF. For the CDR3, the DNA is TGTGCCAGCAGTGAGGGAGTAAGGGGCCTTTTCGCCTACGAGCAGTACTTC.

The chain recombines TRBV5-4 with TRBJ2-1, with TRBD1 matching 7 bases. Looked up from germline, CDR1 is SGHNT and CDR2 is YYREEE (reference sequence). The CDR3 has 18 amino acids. The V gene end was trimmed by 4 bases and the J gene end by 4 bases; junction bases not matched to a gene: 17. Written as DNA, the CDR3 is TGTGCCAGCAGCCCCCGGAGGAGGTCTGGGACAGCTTACAATGAGCAGTTCTTC. Encoded protein: CASSPRRRSGTAYNEQFF.

The chain couples TRBV10-2 to TRBJ2-7; TRBD1 aligns across 7 bases. With V trimmed by 7 bases and J by 2 bases, 23 bases remained unmatched. The CDR3 extends over 19 amino acids. Germline-derived CDR1 and CDR2 are WSHSY and SAAADI. In DNA, the CDR3 is TGCGCCAGCAAATCAGGGGGAGACTACCACCACACCGCCCCCTACGAGCAGTACTTC. Protein: CASKSGGDYHHTAPYEQYF.

This clone was counted a single time. The chain couples TRBV7-3 to TRBJ2-6; D possibly corresponds to TRBD2 (5 bases). CDR3 size: 17 residues. Germline loops: CDR1 SGHTA, CDR2 FQGTGA. V was shortened by 9 bases and J by 0 bases, with 18 bases between the two germline ends. CDR3 loop: CAREEGAASSGANVLTF. CDR3 nucleotides: TGTGCCAGGGAAGAGGGTGCGGCTTCCTCTGGGGCCAACGTCCTGACTTTC.

V gene TRBV4-1 combines with J gene TRBJ2-7; TRBD2 is a possible D gene (6 bases). V lost 4 bases and J lost 3, with 19 bases in between. Germline V gene lookup returns CDR1 MGHRA and CDR2 YSYEKL. This CDR3 contains 16 residues. This CDR3 is CASSRVVAGRVYEQYF. The DNA for the CDR3 is TGCGCCAGCAGCCGGGTTGTTGCGGGAAGGGTCTACGAGCAGTACTTC.

The chain couples TRBV7-9 to TRBJ2-6; 7 positions match TRBD1. Germline CDR1 is SEHNR and CDR2 is FQNEAQ (reference sequence). Trimming at V came to 7 bases and at J to 0 bases, leaving 9 bases not matched to a gene. This CDR3 has 17 amino acids. The CDR3 coding sequence is TGTGCCAGCACTGAGGACAGGCCGATCTCTGGGGCCAACGTCCTGACTTTC. Translated: CASTEDRPISGANVLTF.

The chain has TRBV5-8 and TRBJ1-1; D ambiguous. Germline V gene lookup returns CDR1 SGHTS and CDR2 YDEGEE. Trimming stripped 1 base from V and 14 bases from J, with 12 bases between. The CDR3 totals 11 residues. The CDR3 is CASSLLGEEFF. The CDR3 nucleotides read TGTGCCAGCAGCTTGTTAGGAGAAGAGTTCTTT.

The CDR3 spells CASSYNGTSYEQYF. The CDR3 bases are TGTGCCAGCAGCTACAACGGGACAAGCTACGAGCAGTACTTC. The chain couples TRBV5-5 to TRBJ2-7; maybe TRBD1 (6 bases). The length of the CDR3 is 14 residues. The V end lost 3 bases, the J end lost 3 bases, and 13 bases lay between the germline ends. CDR1 and CDR2 from the germline V gene are SGHKS and YYEKEE (reference sequence). Filled out from reference TRBV5-5 and TRBJ2-7, the complete variable domain reads DAGVTQSPTHLIKTRGQQVTLRCSPISGHKSVSWYQQVLGQGPQFIFQYYEKEERGRGNFPDRFSARQFPNYSSELNVNALLLGDSALYLCASSYNGTSYEQYFGPGTRLTVT.

The genes are TRBV12-2 and TRBJ2-1; TRBD1, the table's D call, lacks a check against the DNA. TRBV12-2 is tagged as a pseudogene. The CDR3 length is 15 residues. The CDR3 DNA reads as TGTGCAAGTCGCTTCAACAGAAGCTCCTACAATGAGCAGTTCTTC. Translated, it gives CASRFNRSSYNEQFF.

The chain links TRBV5-1 to TRBJ1-4; the D gene is possibly TRBD1 (6 bases). CDR3 size: 14 residues. Germline V lookup: CDR1 SGHRS, CDR2 YFSETQ. V shed 3 bases and J shed 7 bases, with 13 bases lying between them. Written as DNA, the CDR3 is TGCGCCAGCAGCTGGGACACCAGGGGTGAAAAACTGTTTTTT. Translated: CASSWDTRGEKLFF.

This clone was detected only once. The V and J genes are TRBV7-9 and TRBJ2-5, with TRBD2 matching over 8 bases. After removal of 4 bases from V and 2 bases from J, the junction contained 6 bases not matched to a gene. Germline values: CDR1 SEHNR, CDR2 FQNEAQ (reference sequence). The CDR3 has 15 amino acids. The CDR3 loop is CASSSNSGEQETQYF. The CDR3 DNA is TGTGCCAGCAGCTCGAATAGCGGGGAACAAGAGACCCAGTACTTC.

The chain employs TRBV19 and TRBJ1-6; 8 bases fit TRBD1. This CDR3 spans 16 amino acids. The V and J ends lost 4 bases and 3 bases, in that order; junction bases with no gene match: 5. Germline CDR1 LNHDA, CDR2 SQIVND (reference sequence). Here the CDR3 DNA reads TGTGCCAGTAGTACGGGTGGACAGGGCTATAATTCACCCCTCCACTTT. Protein sequence: CASSTGGQGYNSPLHF.

V is TRBV7-2 and J is TRBJ2-5, with 12 bases that match TRBD1. Trimming cost V 1 base and J 3 bases; bases outside gene matches: 3. Germline values: CDR1 SGHTA, CDR2 FQGNSA. This CDR3 has 16 amino acids. The CDR3 DNA reads TGTGCCAGCAGCTTAGGAGGGACAGGGGGCGAAGAGACCCAGTACTTC. Its protein product is CASSLGGTGGEETQYF.

The CDR3 loop reads CASSRNGWRERWGFF. The CDR3 coding sequence is TGTGCCTCATCTCGGAACGGCTGGCGGGAGAGGTGGGGGTTCTTC. The J gene is TRBJ2-1, the V gene TRBV6-1, with TRBD2 matching 7 bases. CDR3 size: 15 residues. Germline-derived CDR1 and CDR2 are MNHNS and SASEGT. V lost 11 bases to trimming and J lost 15 bases; unmatched junction nucleotides: 25.

V usage is TRBV30 and J usage is TRBJ1-5; 8 bases align to TRBD1. The CDR3 extends over 18 amino acids. Trimming took 2 bases from V and 7 from J; bases not matched to a gene: 19. Germline-derived CDR1 and CDR2 are GTSNPN and SVGIG (reference sequence). The CDR3 nucleotides read TGTGCCTGGAGTCCTACGGGTTACCTTGGACAGGGAAAACAGCCCCAGCATTTT. Amino acids: CAWSPTGYLGQGKQPQHF.

This chain joins TRBV15 and TRBJ2-1, with 7 bases identical to TRBD2. CDR1 and CDR2 from the germline V gene are LNHNV and YYDKDF (reference sequence). V lost 1 base and J lost 6; bases outside the gene matches: 6. The CDR3 totals 15 residues. The CDR3 loop is CATSRVLAYRNEQFF. In DNA form, the CDR3 reads TGTGCCACCAGCAGAGTACTAGCGTATCGCAATGAGCAGTTCTTC.